A selection of T cell receptor beta chains follows, all from one sample in a study of CD8 T cells in ankylosing spondylitis. TCRdb reprocessed the 5' RACE reads with MiXCR, giving one entry per CDR3 protein. This sample carries some 340,000 distinct CDR3 sequences, over 12% of them seen once, and the ten largest clones take about 1%. The sequenced sample consisted of blood, either unsorted or a sorted T cell fraction (not recorded which). The receptors here all came from a male donor with ankylosing spondylitis or in good health (not recorded which). Both conserved end residues are part of each CDR3. Part of the rows lack a size; the others show once, few, many or a class for expanded clones.

j_gene | v_gene | abundance | CDR3aa
TRBJ2-1 | TRBV4-2 | few | CASSLLSPSGTHNEQFF
TRBJ1-1 | TRBV12-3/TRBV12-4 | - | CASSRLGQGGTEAFF
TRBJ2-7 | TRBV6-5 | few | CASSYGSSGTYEQYF
TRBJ2-5 | TRBV5-1 | - | CASSDAGLAAQETQYF
TRBJ1-2 | TRBV20-1 | - | CSAARTGSNGYTF
TRBJ2-5 | TRBV4-2 | few | CASSLLGGETQYF
TRBJ2-1 | TRBV4-1 | few | CASSQVGRGLNNEQFF
TRBJ2-1 | TRBV5-1 | - | CASSRDGGDREINEQFF
TRBJ2-1 | TRBV15 | few | CATSEPLDRGPYNEQFF
TRBJ1-2 | TRBV5-1 | once | CASSFIAGSGGYTF
TRBJ2-1 | TRBV5-1 | - | CASTTGGGGAYNEQFF
TRBJ2-1 | TRBV5-1 | - | CASSFETGNGNEQFF
TRBJ2-7 | TRBV20-1 | - | CSVRTESYEQYF
TRBJ2-1 | TRBV5-1 | few | CASSFDWSSYNEQFF
TRBJ1-1 | TRBV12-3/TRBV12-4 | many | CASSFGTEKAFF
TRBJ2-7 | TRBV4-1 | - | CASSHPKAGPTVEQYF
TRBJ2-5 | TRBV12-5 | few | CASMGPGETQYF
TRBJ2-7 | TRBV29-1 | many | CSGGTGSNEQYF
TRBJ1-6 | TRBV4-2 | many | CASSQDKVSPLHF
TRBJ2-2 | TRBV11-2 | few | CASSSTGTGNTGELFF
TRBJ2-6 | TRBV3-1 | few | CASSQVRLSGANVLTF